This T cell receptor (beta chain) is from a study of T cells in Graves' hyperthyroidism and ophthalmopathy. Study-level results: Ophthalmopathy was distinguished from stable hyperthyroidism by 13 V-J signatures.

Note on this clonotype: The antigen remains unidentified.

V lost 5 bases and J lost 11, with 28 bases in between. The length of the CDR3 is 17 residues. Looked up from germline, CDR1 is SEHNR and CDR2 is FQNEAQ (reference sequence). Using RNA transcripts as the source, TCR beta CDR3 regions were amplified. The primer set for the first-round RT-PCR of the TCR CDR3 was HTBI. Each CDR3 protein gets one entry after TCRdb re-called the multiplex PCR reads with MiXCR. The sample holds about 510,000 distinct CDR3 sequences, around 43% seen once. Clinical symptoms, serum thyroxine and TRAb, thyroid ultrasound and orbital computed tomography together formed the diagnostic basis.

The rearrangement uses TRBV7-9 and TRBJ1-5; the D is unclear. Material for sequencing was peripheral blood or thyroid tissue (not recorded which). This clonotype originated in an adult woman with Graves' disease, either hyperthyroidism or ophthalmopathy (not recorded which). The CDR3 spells CASSTLAGGLYKETQHF. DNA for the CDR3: TGTGCCAGCAGCACTCTAGCGGGAGGGCTTTACAAAGAGACCCAGCATTTT.